This T cell receptor (beta chain) was profiled in a study of cytomegalovirus exposure and HLA in healthy donors (dated 2017 in TCRdb). For the study in its entirety: According to an earlier analysis of 450 to 650 of the donors, roughly 180 million T cells yielded roughly 100 million unique TCR beta sequences and around 300 Gb of sequence data. Approximately 310 gigabases of sequencing data and approximately 92 million unique TCR sequences made up an early release that covered approximately 620 HLA-typed donors. Of the 350 to 450 genotyped donors, roughly 76% were placed in the genetic ancestry cluster associated with self-reported Caucasian donors. The aim of the study was to test whether cataloging public T cell receptors could identify signatures of past pathogen exposure. The T cell repertoires of some 700 subjects were profiled by immunosequencing and related to cytomegalovirus serostatus. Besides the first cohort of under 700 subjects, a separate validation cohort made up of 120 different subjects was used. To predict cytomegalovirus infection status, the study brought together high-throughput TCR immunosequencing, statistical association of individual TCRs with disease status, and machine learning. A later analysis re-examined previously published TCR beta repertoires from about 700 donors and added high-resolution HLA genotyping to investigate patterns of TCR occurrence. In the later analysis, no new phenotypic data were used to find candidate immune exposures; instead, reliance was placed on TCR beta sequences and their occurrence across donors. An earlier analysis of 587 of the donors used high-throughput TCR beta sequencing to judge whether each TCR beta V gene segment behaved as functional or pseudogenic. Donor age, sex, ethnicity and CMV serostatus were compiled alongside the repertoire data. Genome-wide SNP genotypes for about 60% of the 666 donors were used in a later genetic analysis, which treated that subset as a discovery cohort. Every discovery cohort repertoire had been produced on one sequencing platform. HLA typing included class I and class II loci at four-digit resolution. The number of donors typed differed by locus, with about 620-630 for A, B, C, DRB1 and DQB1, 522 for DQA1, 600 to 610 for DPA1, and roughly 450 for DPB1. Because of strong linkage in the cohort, roughly five DR-DQ haplotypes were treated as single units for association and clustering. Among some 400 genotyped donors of the cohort, an average of about 220,000 unique TCR beta nucleotide sequences was sequenced per donor, of which roughly 18% were non-productive.

The cohort consisted of approximately 670 healthy bone marrow donors. At the time of sampling, all cohort members were nominally healthy, though unrecorded immune exposures were likely present. CMV serostatus was positive for approximately 300 and negative for about 55% of the 666 cohort members, and was not recorded for this donor. A peripheral blood sample was provided by each donor, and peripheral blood mononuclear cells were used for TCR beta sequencing. The Qiagen DNeasy Blood Extraction Kit was used to extract genomic DNA from the blood cell samples. Overall study results and their limits: In an earlier analysis of 450 to 750 of the donors, most TCR beta V segments appeared in productive rearrangements about 87% or about 30% of the time, broadly matching IMGT annotations. The sequencing pipeline was judged likely to have produced a cluster of highly shared sequence variants as a technical artifact. Most TCR sequences were seen in very few donors, while some public TCRs were found in many individuals. The classifier was reported to diagnose cytomegalovirus status with high specificity and sensitivity in both the original and validation cohorts. In a later analysis, TCR association rates were found to vary across HLA loci, with the most associated TCRs seen for DRB1 alleles and the fewest for HLA-C alleles. In a later analysis, HLA-associated TCR beta chains showed more clonal expansion and lower generation probabilities than non-associated chains that were equally common. When HLA alleles, especially DR and DQ, strongly co-occurred, attributing TCR associations to individual alleles was difficult. According to a later genetic analysis, donors in an Asian-associated ancestry cluster had fewer N-insertions in productive TCRs than the approximately 700-donor mean. Most CMV-associated TCR beta chains appeared to be HLA-restricted in a later analysis, and the HLA associations seemed to be driven largely by CMV exposure. Some IMGT-functional V segments, including TRBV6-2 and TRBV6-3, could not be told apart with the 87-base-pair reads, so those segments were excluded. The study listed 150 to 200 TCR beta chains as associated with cytomegalovirus. Because HLA typing was missing for some donors at each locus, association tests included only the typed subset. An association between a missense DCLRE1C variant and V-gene and J-gene trimming of TCR beta chains was found in a later genetic analysis and replicated in an independent cohort. Correlated functional status among segregating V segments might reflect linkage disequilibrium, but an unknown experimental factor could not be ruled out. A few of the identified cytomegalovirus-associated TCR beta chains were confirmed in vitro to be specific for cytomegalovirus antigens. According to the authors, the approach could potentially be generalized to other disease states and immunological phenotypes. CMV serostatus was the only immune exposure information available for the cohort. The cohort was sequenced for TCR beta chains only, and without alpha or paired-chain data the features that could be detected were limited. A later analysis reported that several top co-occurrence clusters appeared linked to parvovirus B19, influenza, CMV and Epstein-Barr virus. A further reported finding was that TCR beta sequences accurately predicted the HLA-A and HLA-B alleles for most subjects in the first cohort. At a false discovery rate of 0.05, a later analysis linked 16,000 or so TCR beta sequences to specific HLA alleles. The earlier analysis of about 600 of the donors excluded approximately 15 rarely observed V segments, including chromosome 9 orphons, because counts were too low. Presence/absence analyses assumed roughly uniform sequencing depth across donors, an assumption that may not hold.

With regard to this clone: There is no known antigen for this receptor. No base qualities exist here, and no much larger clone lies one base off it.

The library relied on the immunoSEQ multiplex PCR assay. For the multiplex PCR, a mixture combining 60 forward primers for TCR Vbeta segments and 13 reverse primers for TCR Jbeta segments was used. The CDR3 region of rearranged TCR beta genes was amplified from genomic DNA with a multiplex PCR assay. On the Illumina HiSeq System, the amplified TCR beta libraries were sequenced as 87-base-pair reads. For the original study's pipeline: Across the 500 to 750 repertoires, a later analysis counted around 80 million unique TCR beta chains, around 10 million of which were shared by at least two donors. A nearest-neighbor algorithm error-corrected the raw reads and collapsed the reads into unique sequences, merging closely related sequences to remove PCR and sequencing errors. To assign V, D and J gene segments, CDR3 sequences were aligned to IMGT reference sequences. For a sequence to be retained, a match of at least six nucleotides was required to both a V gene segment and a J gene segment. A rearrangement counted as productive if the CDR3 had no stop codons and remained in frame with V and J, and every other rearrangement counted as non-productive. CDR3 was defined according to IMGT convention as the region running from the second conserved V-encoded cysteine to the conserved J-encoded phenylalanine. The earlier analysis of about 590 of the donors excluded sequences that lacked an unambiguous match to a single V gene segment. In an earlier analysis of 587 of the donors, V segments were called functional above 56.7% productive rearrangements and were called segregating when the between-donor standard deviation exceeded 5%. A statistical classification framework was built to diagnose cytomegalovirus status from the catalog of TCR beta chain sequences. A later analysis assigned V and J genes by comparing TCR nucleotide sequences with IMGT/GENE-DB human TR gene sequences. Using the TCRdist pipeline, a later analysis assigned CDR3 sequences along with most-parsimonious VDJ recombination scenarios. In a later analysis, each TCR beta chain was defined by its CDR3 amino acid sequence together with its V-gene family, and reads without a unique V-gene family were excluded. To address suspected cross-contamination and a sequencing artifact, a later analysis removed 592 highly shared, low-generation-probability nucleotide sequences. In a later analysis, a clonal expansion index for each public chain was calculated from normalized within-repertoire ranks of inferred template counts. In a later analysis, generation probabilities were computed with a VDJ recombination model fitted to out-of-frame rearrangements, and the resulting probabilities were checked against IGoR. Hypergeometric tests were used in a later analysis to score TCR-TCR, TCR-HLA and TCR-CMV co-occurrence, with a repertoire-size bias correction applied to the TCR pairs. A later analysis estimated false discovery rates by permuting HLA or CMV assignments 20 times. A later analysis grouped co-occurring TCRs with DBSCAN, adding TCRdist sequence similarity when clustering within HLA-allele-positive subsets. Repertoires with fewer than 30,000 or more than 120,000 public chains were left out of co-occurrence clustering, as were about 5 repertoires with anomalous nucleotide sharing. Imported from immuneACCESS, the table was reduced by TCRdb to in-frame sequences with V and J called. These copies leave out some clones; in studies compared against another copy, an unresolved V gene accounts for under half, and the cause of the remainder is not known. Clone size and V and J calls were adopted from that table, with D and trimming inferred from the DNA. For this sample the table gives tens of thousands of clones, of which over 75% were detected only once. Around 7% of the sample goes to the ten largest clones.

Trimming takes 3 bases from V and 10 bases from J, and the germline ends sit 10 bases apart. CDR1 SGHRS and CDR2 YFSETQ are derived from the germline V gene. From its cysteine to its phenylalanine, the CDR3 spans 11 amino acids. Only the CDR3 DNA is retained, 33 bases long and in frame from the first base. The sequencing sample was made of PBMCs. The receptor's source is a human donor in good health. The receptor chain draws on TRBV5-1 and TRBJ1-1, with no confident D gene call. The sequence in DNA is TGCGCCAGCAGCTCCCGGGAGCGAGCTTTCTTT. Its translation reads: CASSSRERAFF.